These T cell receptor beta chains were read from a single sample in a study of PD-1 blockade in mismatch repair-deficient tumors. Sequenced by immunoSEQ multiplex PCR; TCRdb stores in-frame clones only, minus some. This sample has 45,000 to 60,000 clones; around 80% occur once, and the top ten carry 2.5% to 4%. The sequenced sample was peripheral blood, obtained 4 weeks after starting pembrolizumab. All receptors come from an adult with mismatch repair-deficient cancer. Both conserved end residues are part of each CDR3. D genes are given only for firm matches. A clone size is listed for some rows: how often the clone was seen (once, few, many), or a class if it is expanded.

TRBD1	TRBV7-2	-	TRBJ1-4	TGTGCCAGCAGCCCGCGGACAGGGTTTGGTGAAAAACTGTTTTTT	CASSPRTGFGEKLFF
-	TRBV7-2	-	TRBJ2-1	TGTGCCAGCAGCTTCGCGCCGGCCAATGAGCAGTTCTTC	CASSFAPANEQFF
TRBD2	TRBV2	few	TRBJ2-3	TGTGCCAGCAGTGAGGCGACTAGCGGCTATATAGATACGCAGTATTTT	CASSEATSGYIDTQYF
-	TRBV7-2	-	TRBJ1-5	TGTGCCAGCAGCAGCGGGCCCTCCCAGCCCCAGCATTTT	CASSSGPSQPQHF
-	TRBV28	few	TRBJ1-2	TGTGCCAGCACCGGATCGGGAGTGGGTGGCTACACCTTC	CASTGSGVGGYTF
-	TRBV30	-	TRBJ1-1	TGTGCCTGGAACGGGCAGGTGAACACTGAAGCTTTCTTT	CAWNGQVNTEAFF
-	TRBV7-6	-	TRBJ2-1	TGTGCCAGCAGCTTAATAGGTGGGGGGAAGGGAAATGAGCAGTTCTTC	CASSLIGGGKGNEQFF
-	TRBV5-4	few	TRBJ1-3	TGTGCCAGCAGCTTGATGTTTTCTAGTAACACCATATATTTT	CASSLMFSSNTIYF
-	TRBV19	-	TRBJ1-1	TGTGCCAGTAGTATCGGAAGCCTCACTGAAGCTTTCTTT	CASSIGSLTEAFF
-	TRBV6-1	-	TRBJ2-7	TGTGCCAGCAGTGAAGCGCATTTAAGCTCCTACGAGCAGTACTTC	CASSEAHLSSYEQYF
-	TRBV14	-	TRBJ1-1	TGTGCCAGCAGCCGAGACAGGTCTAGCACTGAAGCTTTCTTT	CASSRDRSSTEAFF
-	TRBV5-1	-	TRBJ1-2	TGCGCCAGCAGCTTGAGCTCAGCGACGCCCTATGGCTACACCTTC	CASSLSSATPYGYTF
TRBD2	TRBV30	-	TRBJ2-1	TGTGCCTGGAGTTTGATCGGGGCGGGAGCGTCCTACAATGAGCAGTTCTTC	CAWSLIGAGASYNEQFF
TRBD2	TRBV7-7	-	TRBJ2-2	TGTGCTAGCAGCTTATCTCCTAGCGGGAGGTTCGGGGAGCTGTTTTTT	CASSLSPSGRFGELFF
TRBD2	TRBV29-1	-	TRBJ2-3	TGCAGCGCCCCCCCGGGGGTAGCGGGAGGGATTGGTCCGGCAGATACGCAGTATTTT	CSAPPGVAGGIGPADTQYF
TRBD2	TRBV19	-	TRBJ2-3	TGTGCCAGTAAAACCCGGGGGGGAGCAGATACGCAGTATTTT	CASKTRGGADTQYF
TRBD2	TRBV29-1	-	TRBJ2-3	TGCAGCGTCGCCGGGACTAGCAGCACAGATACGCAGTATTTT	CSVAGTSSTDTQYF
-	TRBV6-1	few	TRBJ1-2	TGTGCCAGCAGTGAAAGCCGGTATGGCTACACCTTC	CASSESRYGYTF
-	TRBV7-2	-	TRBJ2-2	TGTGCCAGCAGCTTTCGCAGGGACACCGGGGAGCTGTTTTTT	CASSFRRDTGELFF
-	TRBV15	-	TRBJ2-5	TGTGCCACCAGCTCGAGGACCCAAGAGACCCAGTACTTC	CATSSRTQETQYF
-	TRBV10-2	-	TRBJ1-1	TGCGCCAGCAGTGGGTTGGGGCAAGCTTTCTTT	CASSGLGQAFF
TRBD1	TRBV28	-	TRBJ2-6	TGTGCCAGCAGCCCAGGGGGCGCTGGGGCCAACGTCCTGACTTTC	CASSPGGAGANVLTF
-	TRBV29-1	-	TRBJ2-5	TGCAGCGTTAATGAGTACCAAGAGACCCAGTACTTC	CSVNEYQETQYF
TRBD1	TRBV6-5	-	TRBJ2-3	TGTGCCAGCAGTTTACAGGGGCGCAATACAGATACGCAGTATTTT	CASSLQGRNTDTQYF
TRBD2	TRBV7-9	-	TRBJ2-7	TGTGCCAGCAGCTTAGAACGGGACTATAATGACGAGCAGTACTTC	CASSLERDYNDEQYF
TRBD1	TRBV9	-	TRBJ1-1	TGTGCCAGCAGCGGCACAGGGGGCGGCCTGAACACTGAAGCTTTCTTT	CASSGTGGGLNTEAFF
-	TRBV5-4	once	TRBJ2-7	TGTGCCAGCAGCTTTGTCTCTAGCACCGAGCAGTACTTC	CASSFVSSTEQYF
TRBD2	TRBV5-4	-	TRBJ2-5	TGTGCCAGCAGCTCTGGGACTAGCGGGAGTTTAGAGACCCAGTACTTC	CASSSGTSGSLETQYF
-	TRBV9	-	TRBJ2-7	TGTGCCAGCAGCGTAGACCTTGGACAGAACTACGAGCAGTACTTC	CASSVDLGQNYEQYF
-	TRBV6-6	-	TRBJ2-5	TGTGCCAGCAGTTACGAGGGCTCCGTTTCGGAGACCCAGTACTTC	CASSYEGSVSETQYF
TRBD2	TRBV7-7	-	TRBJ2-5	TGTGCTAGCAGCTTAGGACTAGCGGGCACAGAGACCCAGTACTTC	CASSLGLAGTETQYF
TRBD1	TRBV7-2	-	TRBJ1-3	TGTGCCACCGACGAACAGGGGGTGGGAAACACCATATATTTT	CATDEQGVGNTIYF
-	TRBV7-9	few	TRBJ1-2	TGTGCCAGCAGTTGGACAGACTATGGCTACACCTTC	CASSWTDYGYTF
-	TRBV14	-	TRBJ1-1	TGTGCCACCGGGCGTTCCCTGAACACTGAAGCTTTCTTT	CATGRSLNTEAFF
-	TRBV28	once	TRBJ2-5	TGTGCCAGCAGTTTACATACAGGTCCCGAGACCCAGTACTTC	CASSLHTGPETQYF
-	TRBV6-5	-	TRBJ2-2	TGTGCCAGCAGCCCATTTGGGTTCGACACCGGGGAGCTGTTTTTT	CASSPFGFDTGELFF
-	TRBV30	-	TRBJ2-2	TGTGCCTGGAGTGTACTAAGGGACACCGGGGAGCTGTTTTTT	CAWSVLRDTGELFF
TRBD2	TRBV11-2	-	TRBJ2-7	TGTGCCAGCAGCTCCCAACTAGCGGGCGAGATTTACTACGAGCAGTACTTC	CASSSQLAGEIYYEQYF
TRBD2	TRBV29-1	-	TRBJ2-1	TGCAGCGTCCCCACGTATGGCGGGAGCTCCTACAATGAGCAGTTCTTC	CSVPTYGGSSYNEQFF
-	TRBV9	-	TRBJ1-3	TGTGCCAGCAGCGTAGGAGGGCTCTCTGGAAACACCATATATTTT	CASSVGGLSGNTIYF
-	TRBV9	-	TRBJ2-1	TGTGCCAGCAGCGGGGGAGGTCGGCCGGAGTTGAATGAGCAGTTCTTC	CASSGGGRPELNEQFF
TRBD2	TRBV11-2	few	TRBJ2-1	TGTGCCAGCAGCCCCCCTAGCGGTGAGCAGTTCTTC	CASSPPSGEQFF